This T cell receptor beta chain was profiled in a study of T cell repertoires in cytomegalovirus infection. The wider study: Epitope selection comprised recently identified HLA-C-restricted CMV epitopes and well-studied HLA-B-restricted CMV epitopes.

There are a few counts of this clonotype. Antigen: not known. TCRdb redid the calling of the reads with MiXCR, one entry per CDR3 protein. The data contain fewer than 1,000,000 distinct CDR3 sequences, 31% of them singletons. Per the germline V gene, CDR1 is LGHNA and CDR2 is YSLEER. This CDR3 spans 13 amino acids. The V end lost 0 bases, the J end lost 8 bases, and 7 bases lay between the germline ends. The V gene is TRBV4-3, the J gene TRBJ1-4, with D unclear. Sequenced material: cultured CD8+ T cells from PBMCs, taken from culture after CMV antigen stimulation. This clonotype was obtained from a human donor in good health (CMV status not recorded). Some clones in this sample may be carry-over from other donors' samples. This chain's CDR3 is CASSQERGEKLFF. CDR3 nucleotides: TGCGCCAGCAGCCAAGAACGAGGGGAAAAACTGTTTTTT.